This T cell receptor beta chain was captured in a study of T cell changes during pregnancy in multiple sclerosis (dated 2019 in TCRdb). Context from the whole study: Changes in the T cell repertoire over the course of pregnancy were examined in this study in women with multiple sclerosis.

As to this clone: This clone's antigen is unknown. Base qualities are not at hand, and no much larger clone is one base apart.

To prepare the library, the immunoSEQ multiplex PCR assay was applied. TCRdb took over this immuneACCESS table, retaining in-frame rearrangements with V and J assigned. Such tables are incomplete; in checked studies, under half of the missing clones stem from an unresolved V gene, and the remainder is unexplained. In this sample the table shows under 55,000 clones, around 94% of which occur a single time. Of the sample, 0.35% to 0.45% is held by the ten largest clones. The material sequenced was CD4+ T cells from peripheral blood mononuclear cells, taken before pregnancy. The receptor was isolated from a female donor with multiple sclerosis, enrolled in a pregnancy study.

The DNA sequence reads TGTGCCAGTACTCTTTCGGGGGGCGGGAGAAGGTTCTTC. Translated, this is CASTLSGGGRRFF. The chain joins TRBV19 to TRBJ2-1; TRBD2 is a weak D gene call, 7 bases matching. Via the germline V gene (reference sequence), CDR1 is LNHDA and CDR2 SQIVND. The CDR3 sequence holds 13 residues, the cysteine and phenylalanine included. Of all the DNA, just the CDR3 is kept, 39 bases in frame from base 1. The germline ends are 22 bases apart after V is trimmed by 7 bases and J by 15 bases.